Following are 23 T cell receptor beta chains from one sample sequenced in a study of blood T cells in healthy people across ages. The second PCR ran roughly 6 to 12 cycles with a sample-barcoded 5' primer and J-beta primers. MiXCR, run by TCRdb on the 5' RACE reads, gives a single entry per CDR3 protein. The table shows 1 million to 1.2 million distinct CDR3 sequences, with roughly two fifths occurring only once. Sequencing was performed on blood. Every receptor here comes from a young man in good health.

V gene TRBV21-1 combines with J gene TRBJ2-1; the table calls TRBD1, which could not be checked here. TRBV21-1 is flagged as a pseudogene. The length of the CDR3 is 13 residues. CDR3 region: CASGGKGTNEQFF. For the CDR3, the DNA is TGTGCCAGCGGCGGAAAGGGAACCAATGAGCAGTTCTTC.

This clonotype showed up just a few times. The chain recombines TRBV20-1 with TRBJ2-4, with D possibly being TRBD1 or TRBD2 (5 bases each). From germline, CDR1 is DFQATT and CDR2 SNEGSKA (reference sequence). Trimming took 0 bases from V and 8 from J, leaving 14 bases between them. This CDR3 contains 14 residues. CDR3 DNA: TGCAGTGCTAGAGATATTCAGGGACGGGACATTCAGTACTTC. Translating gives CSARDIQGRDIQYF.

This clonotype was seen a few times. This chain connects TRBV12-3 or TRBV12-4 to TRBJ2-5; D ambiguous. The CDR3 covers 16 residues. Trimming removed 11 bases from V and 4 bases from J, with 26 bases in between. DNA for the CDR3: TGTGCCCGCATCATTTCCACAAAGGCCGTGGGAGAGACCCAGTACTTC. Translated, it gives CARIISTKAVGETQYF.

The J gene is TRBJ1-1, the V gene TRBV5-1, with TRBD1 matching over 8 bases. From germline, CDR1 is SGHRS and CDR2 YFSETQ. Unmatched junction bases numbered 4, after V lost 0 bases and J lost 0 bases. The CDR3 spans 16 residues. This CDR3 is CASSLVRQGMNTEAFF. The CDR3 DNA is TGCGCCAGCAGCTTGGTTCGACAGGGGATGAACACTGAAGCTTTCTTT.

This clonotype came up a few times. J is TRBJ1-4 and V is TRBV2; 7 nucleotides match TRBD1. The CDR3 contains 14 residues. Germline loops: CDR1 SNHLY, CDR2 FYNNEI. The V and J ends lost 7 bases and 10 bases, in that order; junction bases with no gene match: 12. The DNA of the CDR3 is TGTGCCAGCACCTCTCCCCGGACAGGTCGAAAACTGTTTTTT. Translation gives CASTSPRTGRKLFF.

V gene TRBV6-2 or TRBV6-3 combines with J gene TRBJ1-5; weak D call: TRBD1 (6 bases). The CDR3 is 15 residues long. Germline CDR1 and CDR2: MNHEY and SVGEGT. Trimming removed 4 bases from V and 4 bases from J, with 14 bases in between. The CDR3 here is CASSSFGGANQPQHF. The CDR3 DNA reads as TGTGCCAGCAGTTCTTTCGGGGGGGCGAATCAGCCCCAGCATTTT.

There are a few counts of this clonotype. The chain is built from TRBV12-3 or TRBV12-4 and TRBJ2-1; D unresolved. The CDR3 spans 15 residues. V gave up 3 bases and J gave up 7 bases, with 16 bases separating them. The DNA for the CDR3 is TGTGCCAGCAGTTTGGACCCCCAGATTGTGAATGAGCAGTTCTTC. This codes for CASSLDPQIVNEQFF.

This chain links TRBV2 with TRBJ2-6; no reliable D call. The V end was cut by 3 bases, the J end by 0 bases, with 6 bases between. CDR1 is SNHLY, CDR2 FYNNEI, per germline. This CDR3 spans 15 amino acids. In DNA form, the CDR3 reads TGTGCCAGCAGTGAGTTGGACTCTGGGGCCAACGTCCTGACTTTC. Translated, it gives CASSELDSGANVLTF.

J is TRBJ2-1 and V is TRBV11-1; 9 bases agree with TRBD1. V lost 7 bases to trimming and J lost 7 bases; unmatched junction nucleotides: 8. CDR1 and CDR2 (germline): SGHAT, FQDESV (reference sequence). The CDR3 contains 14 residues. The CDR3 is CASKPGQGGNEQFF. The CDR3 nucleotides are TGTGCCAGCAAACCGGGACAGGGCGGTAATGAGCAGTTCTTC. Variable domain in full (rest from reference TRBV11-1 and TRBJ2-1): EAEVAQSPRYKITEKSQAVAFWCDPISGHATLYWYRQILGQGPELLVQFQDESVVDDSQLPKDRFSAERLKGVDSTLKIQPAELGDSAMYLCASKPGQGGNEQFFGPGTRLTVL.

V is TRBV6-2 or TRBV6-3 and J is TRBJ2-2; no clear D. Germline values: CDR1 MNHEY, CDR2 SVGEGT. V lost 5 bases and J lost 6, with 13 bases in between. The length of the CDR3 is 14 residues. The CDR3 reads CASSRTVASGELFF. The CDR3 DNA is TGTGCCAGCAGTCGGACGGTAGCTTCCGGGGAGCTGTTTTTT.

The CDR3 protein is CASSFKGTDTQYF. CDR3 bases: TGTGCCAGCAGCTTTAAGGGGACAGATACGCAGTATTTT. This chain uses TRBV5-6 with TRBJ2-3; a weak D match, TRBD1 (5 bases). Trimming shortened V by 2 bases and J by 3 bases, and 7 bases separated the two germline ends. The CDR3 runs 13 residues. CDR1 is SGHDT and CDR2 is YYEEEE in the germline V gene. The whole variable domain, filled in from reference TRBV5-6 and TRBJ2-3, reads DAGVTQSPTHLIKTRGQQVTLRCSPKSGHDTVSWYQQALGQGPQFIFQYYEEEERQRGNFPDRFSGHQFPNYSSELNVNALLLGDSALYLCASSFKGTDTQYFGPGTRLTVL.

Turning to this clonotype: Mismatch with germline at one junction end may stem from a read error. This chain joins TRBV20-1 and TRBJ2-3; D remains ambiguous. Germline V gene sequence: CDR1 DFQATT, CDR2 SNEGSKA (reference sequence). The CDR3 runs 14 residues. The CDR3 spells CSARAVSSTETQYF. DNA for the CDR3: TGCAGTGCTAGAGCGGTGTCCTCCACAGAGACGCAGTATTTT.

The CDR3 DNA follows: TGTGCCAGCTCACCACCTACCCGCTCTGGAAACACCATATATTTT. Protein sequence: CASSPPTRSGNTIYF. The gene calls are TRBV18 and TRBJ1-3, with unresolved D. The V end lost 0 bases, the J end lost 0 bases, and 6 bases lay between the germline ends. In germline, CDR1 is KGHSH, CDR2 LQKENI. The CDR3 totals 15 residues. Full variable domain (missing parts from reference TRBV18 and TRBJ1-3): NAGVMQNPRHLVRRRGQEARLRCSPMKGHSHVYWYRQLPEEGLKFMVYLQKENIIDESGMPKERFSAEFPKEGPSILRIQQVVRGDSAAYFCASSPPTRSGNTIYFGEGSWLTVV.

This chain uses TRBV15 with TRBJ2-1; possible D gene TRBD2, 5 bases. The CDR3 has 17 residues. V lost 4 bases and J 4 bases, leaving 20 bases between the germline ends. The germline V gene encodes CDR1 LNHNV and CDR2 YYDKDF (reference sequence). The DNA of the CDR3 is TGTGCCACCAGCACCCTCTCCCCGAGGGATCTATACAATGAGCAGTTCTTC. It encodes CATSTLSPRDLYNEQFF.

This clonotype was picked up a small number of times. This chain joins TRBV4-3 and TRBJ2-1; no clear D. CDR1 is LGHNA, CDR2 YSLEER, per germline. V was trimmed by 0 bases and J by 9 bases, leaving 9 bases between them. The CDR3 is 13 residues long. CDR3 sequence reads: CASSQDRSVEQFF. The DNA for the CDR3 is TGCGCCAGCAGCCAAGACCGGTCCGTTGAGCAGTTCTTC.

The chain joins TRBV13 to TRBJ2-1; D unclear. This CDR3 is built from 14 residues. Looked up from germline, CDR1 is PRHDT and CDR2 is FYEKMQ (reference sequence). V lost 1 base and J lost 5, with 9 bases in between. CDR3 protein: CASSLVGGNNEQFF. In DNA, the CDR3 is TGTGCCAGCAGCTTAGTGGGCGGAAACAATGAGCAGTTCTTC. The full variable domain, its missing parts supplied by reference TRBV13 and TRBJ2-1, is AAGVIQSPRHLIKEKRETATLKCYPIPRHDTVYWYQQGPGQDPQFLISFYEKMQSDKGSIPDRFSAQQFSDYHSELNMSSLELGDSALYFCASSLVGGNNEQFFGPGTRLTVL.

This clonotype appeared a few times. This chain connects TRBV9 to TRBJ2-1; 14 positions agree with TRBD2. Germline V lookup: CDR1 SGDLS, CDR2 YYNGEE. Trimming took 4 bases from V and 7 from J; bases not matched to a gene: 4. This CDR3 comprises 15 residues. The DNA for the CDR3 is TGTGCCAGCAGCCCGGGACTAGCGGGGGCTAATGAGCAGTTCTTC. Its protein is CASSPGLAGANEQFF.

This clonotype was detected once. The chain couples TRBV2 to TRBJ2-7, with D possibly being TRBD1 (5 bases). The CDR3 is 14 residues long. Germline V gene sequence: CDR1 SNHLY, CDR2 FYNNEI. Trimming cost V 3 bases and J 6 bases, with 15 bases left between them. CDR3 sequence (DNA): TGTGCCAGCAGTGAGGGGCAGGGTCTGGTCGAGCAGTACTTC. This translates into CASSEGQGLVEQYF. Full variable domain (outside the CDR3, taken from reference TRBV2 and TRBJ2-7): EPEVTQTPSHQVTQMGQEVILRCVPISNHLYFYWYRQILGQKVEFLVSFYNNEISEKSEIFDDQFSVERPDGSNFTLKIRSTKLEDSAMYFCASSEGQGLVEQYFGPGTRLTVT.

This clonotype was detected many times. V is TRBV9 and J is TRBJ2-7; D is perhaps TRBD1 or TRBD2 (5 bases each). Per the germline V gene, CDR1 is SGDLS and CDR2 is YYNGEE. The CDR3 covers 14 residues. V lost 3 bases to trimming and J lost 1 base, with 11 bases between them. The CDR3 coding sequence is TGTGCCAGCAGCGCTGGGACGGTATCCTACGAGCAGTACTTC. Translated: CASSAGTVSYEQYF.

This clonotype occurred many times. The chain employs TRBV4-1 and TRBJ1-2; D may be TRBD1 (5 bases). This CDR3 contains 14 residues. Deletions cut 0 bases from V and 4 bases from J, with 9 bases between. CDR1 is MGHRA and CDR2 is YSYEKL in the germline V gene. The CDR3: CASSQDRVSYGYTF. The CDR3 DNA reads as TGCGCCAGCAGCCAAGACAGGGTTTCCTATGGCTACACCTTC.

In this sample, this clonotype turned up a few times. The chain uses TRBV4-2 and TRBJ2-3, with D possibly matching TRBD2 (5 bases). Looked up from germline, CDR1 is LGHNA and CDR2 is YNFKEQ. Deletions cut 0 bases from V and 6 bases from J, with 13 bases between. This CDR3 contains 15 residues. For the CDR3, the DNA is TGTGCCAGCAGCCAAGAGAGGGCGGCGGCCGATACGCAGTATTTT. Amino acids: CASSQERAAADTQYF.

This clonotype appeared a few times. This CDR3 is CASIQPGLKHYEQYF. The CDR3, as DNA: TGTGCCAGCATTCAACCGGGGCTCAAGCACTACGAGCAGTACTTC. V usage is TRBV6-2 or TRBV6-3 and J usage is TRBJ2-7; D tentatively reads TRBD1 or TRBD2 (5 bases each). Germline values: CDR1 MNHEY, CDR2 SVGEGT. With 7 bases removed from V and 3 bases from J, the gap between germline ends came to 19 bases. There are 15 residues in the CDR3.

The chain couples TRBV7-8 to TRBJ2-2; D is ambiguous. The CDR3 is 15 amino acids. V lost 1 base and J 5 bases, leaving 11 bases between the germline ends. From germline, CDR1 is SGHVS and CDR2 FQNEAQ. The chain's CDR3 is CASSLGGRSTGELFF. CDR3 nucleotides: TGTGCCAGCAGCTTAGGAGGCAGGTCGACCGGGGAGCTGTTTTTT.